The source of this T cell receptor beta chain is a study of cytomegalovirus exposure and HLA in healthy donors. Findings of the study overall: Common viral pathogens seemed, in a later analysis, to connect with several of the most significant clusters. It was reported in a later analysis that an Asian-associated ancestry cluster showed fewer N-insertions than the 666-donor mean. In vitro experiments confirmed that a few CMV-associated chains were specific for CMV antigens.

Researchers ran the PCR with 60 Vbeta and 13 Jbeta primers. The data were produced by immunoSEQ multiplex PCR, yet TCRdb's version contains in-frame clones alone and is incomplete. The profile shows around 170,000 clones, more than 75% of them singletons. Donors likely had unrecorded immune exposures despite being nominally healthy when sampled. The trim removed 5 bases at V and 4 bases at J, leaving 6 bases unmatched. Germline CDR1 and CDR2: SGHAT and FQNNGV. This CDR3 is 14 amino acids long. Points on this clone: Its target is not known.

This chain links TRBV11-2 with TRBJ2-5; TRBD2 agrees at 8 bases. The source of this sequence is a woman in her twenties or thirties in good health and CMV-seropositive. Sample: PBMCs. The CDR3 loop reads CASSASGGLETQYF. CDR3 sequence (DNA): TGTGCCAGCAGCGCAAGCGGGGGTTTAGAGACCCAGTACTTC.